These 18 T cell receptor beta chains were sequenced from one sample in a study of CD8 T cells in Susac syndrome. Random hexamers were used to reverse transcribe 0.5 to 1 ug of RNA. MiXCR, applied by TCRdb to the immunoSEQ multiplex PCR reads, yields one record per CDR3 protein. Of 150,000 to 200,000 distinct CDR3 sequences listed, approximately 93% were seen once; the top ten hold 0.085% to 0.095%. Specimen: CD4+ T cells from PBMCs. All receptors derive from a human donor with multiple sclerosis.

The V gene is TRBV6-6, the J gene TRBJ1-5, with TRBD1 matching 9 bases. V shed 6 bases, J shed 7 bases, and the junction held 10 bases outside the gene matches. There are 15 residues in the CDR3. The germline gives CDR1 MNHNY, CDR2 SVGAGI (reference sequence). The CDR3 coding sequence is TGTGCCAGCAGCCTATTGGGACAGGGTGAACAGCCCCAGCATTTT. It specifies CASSLLGQGEQPQHF.

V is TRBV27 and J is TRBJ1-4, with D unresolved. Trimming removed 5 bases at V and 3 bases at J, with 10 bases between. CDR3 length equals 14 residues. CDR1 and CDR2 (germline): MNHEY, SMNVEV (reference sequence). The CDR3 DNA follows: TGTGCCAGCAGTGGGGTATCGGCTAATGAAAAACTGTTTTTT. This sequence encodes CASSGVSANEKLFF.

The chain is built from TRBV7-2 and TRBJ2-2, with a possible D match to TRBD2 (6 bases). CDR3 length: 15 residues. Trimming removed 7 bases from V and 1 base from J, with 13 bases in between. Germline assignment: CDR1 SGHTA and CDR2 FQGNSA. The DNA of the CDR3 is TGTGCCAGCACAAATAGCGGAGTGAACACCGGGGAGCTGTTTTTT. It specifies CASTNSGVNTGELFF.

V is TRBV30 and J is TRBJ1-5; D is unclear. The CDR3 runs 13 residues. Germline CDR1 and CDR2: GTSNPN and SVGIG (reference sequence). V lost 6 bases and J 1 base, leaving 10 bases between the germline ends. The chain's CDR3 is CACRASSNQPQHF. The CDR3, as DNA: TGTGCCTGCCGGGCCTCGAGCAATCAGCCCCAGCATTTT. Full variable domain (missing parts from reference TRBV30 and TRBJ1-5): SQTIHQWPATLVQPVGSPLSLECTVEGTSNPNLYWYRQAAGRGLQLLFYSVGIGQISSEVPQNLSASRPQDRQFILSSKKLLLSDSGFYLCACRASSNQPQHFGDGTRLSIL.

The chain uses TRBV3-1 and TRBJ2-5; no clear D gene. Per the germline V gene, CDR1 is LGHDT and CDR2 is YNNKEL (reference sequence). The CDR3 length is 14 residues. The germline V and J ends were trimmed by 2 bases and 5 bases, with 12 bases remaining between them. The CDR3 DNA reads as TGTGCCAGCAGCCAAATTCCGAACGGGGAGACCCAGTACTTC. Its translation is CASSQIPNGETQYF.

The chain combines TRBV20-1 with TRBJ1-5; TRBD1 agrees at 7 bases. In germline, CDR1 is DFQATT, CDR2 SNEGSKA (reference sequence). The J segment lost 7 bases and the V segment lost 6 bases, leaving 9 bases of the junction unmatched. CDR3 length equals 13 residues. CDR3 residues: CSAHSDREQPQHF. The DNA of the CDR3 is TGCAGTGCACATAGTGACAGGGAACAGCCCCAGCATTTT.

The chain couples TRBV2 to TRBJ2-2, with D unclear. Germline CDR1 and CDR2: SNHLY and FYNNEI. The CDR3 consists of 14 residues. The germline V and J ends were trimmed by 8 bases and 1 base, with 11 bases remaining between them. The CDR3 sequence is CASRAEQNTGELFF. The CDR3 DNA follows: TGTGCCAGCCGGGCAGAACAGAACACCGGGGAGCTGTTTTTT.

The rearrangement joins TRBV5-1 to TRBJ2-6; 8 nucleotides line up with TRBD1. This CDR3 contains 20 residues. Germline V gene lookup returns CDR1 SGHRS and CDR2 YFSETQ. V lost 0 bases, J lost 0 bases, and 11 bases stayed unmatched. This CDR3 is CASSLGTHTGGASGANVLTF. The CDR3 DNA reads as TGCGCCAGCAGCTTGGGGACACATACAGGGGGAGCCTCTGGGGCCAACGTCCTGACTTTC.

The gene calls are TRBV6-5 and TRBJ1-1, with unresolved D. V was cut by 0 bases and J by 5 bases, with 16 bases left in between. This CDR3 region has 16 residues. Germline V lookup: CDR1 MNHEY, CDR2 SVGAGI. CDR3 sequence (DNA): TGTGCCAGCAGTTACTCATCGGGGTTCGGTATTACTGAAGCTTTCTTT. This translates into CASSYSSGFGITEAFF.

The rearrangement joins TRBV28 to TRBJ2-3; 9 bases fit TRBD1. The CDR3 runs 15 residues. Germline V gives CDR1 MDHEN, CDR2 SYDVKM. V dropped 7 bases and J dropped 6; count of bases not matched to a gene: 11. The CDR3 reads CASNHRGPFSDTQYF. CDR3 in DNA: TGTGCCAGCAACCACAGGGGGCCCTTTTCCGATACGCAGTATTTT.

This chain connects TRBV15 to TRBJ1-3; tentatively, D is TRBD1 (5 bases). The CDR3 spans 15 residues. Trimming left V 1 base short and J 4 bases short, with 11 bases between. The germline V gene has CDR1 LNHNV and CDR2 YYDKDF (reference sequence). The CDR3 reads CATSRGQGMGNTIYF. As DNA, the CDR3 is TGTGCCACCAGCAGAGGCCAGGGAATGGGAAACACCATATATTTT.

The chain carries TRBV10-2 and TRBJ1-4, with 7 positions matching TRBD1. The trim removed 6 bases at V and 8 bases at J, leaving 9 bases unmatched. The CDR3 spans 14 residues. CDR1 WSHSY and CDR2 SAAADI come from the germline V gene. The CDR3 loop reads CASRQGLYVEKLFF. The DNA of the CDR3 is TGCGCCAGCAGACAGGGGCTCTATGTAGAAAAACTGTTTTTT.

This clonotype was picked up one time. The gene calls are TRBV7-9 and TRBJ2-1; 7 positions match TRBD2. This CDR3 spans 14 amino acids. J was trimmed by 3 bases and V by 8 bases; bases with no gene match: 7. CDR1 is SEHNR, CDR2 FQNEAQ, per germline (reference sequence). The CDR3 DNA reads TGTGCCAGCGGGGGAGGACTAGACTACAATGAGCAGTTCTTC. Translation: CASGGGLDYNEQFF.

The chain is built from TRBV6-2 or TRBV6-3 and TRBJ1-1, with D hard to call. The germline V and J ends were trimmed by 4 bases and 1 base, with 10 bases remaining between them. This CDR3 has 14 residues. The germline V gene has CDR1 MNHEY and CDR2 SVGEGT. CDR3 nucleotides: TGTGCCAGCAGTTGGAAGGGCGGGAACACTGAAGCTTTCTTT. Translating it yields CASSWKGGNTEAFF.

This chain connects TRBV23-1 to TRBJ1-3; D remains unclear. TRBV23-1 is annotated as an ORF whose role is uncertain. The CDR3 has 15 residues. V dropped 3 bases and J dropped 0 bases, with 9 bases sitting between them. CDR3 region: CASSHWGSSGNTIYF. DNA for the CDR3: TGCGCCAGCAGTCATTGGGGTAGCTCTGGAAACACCATATATTTT.

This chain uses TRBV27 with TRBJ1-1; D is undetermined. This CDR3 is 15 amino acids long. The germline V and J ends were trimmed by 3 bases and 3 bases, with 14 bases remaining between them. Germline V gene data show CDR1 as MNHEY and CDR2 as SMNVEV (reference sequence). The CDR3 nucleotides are TGTGCCAGCAGTTTTGGGCGGGTGGCCGACACTGAAGCTTTCTTT. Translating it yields CASSFGRVADTEAFF.

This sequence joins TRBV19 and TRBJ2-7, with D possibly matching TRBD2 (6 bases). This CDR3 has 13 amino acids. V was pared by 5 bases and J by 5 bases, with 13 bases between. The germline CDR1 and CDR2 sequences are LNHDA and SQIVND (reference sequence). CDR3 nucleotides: TGTGCCAGTAGTTTCCGGGGCGGGGACGAGCAGTACTTC. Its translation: CASSFRGGDEQYF.

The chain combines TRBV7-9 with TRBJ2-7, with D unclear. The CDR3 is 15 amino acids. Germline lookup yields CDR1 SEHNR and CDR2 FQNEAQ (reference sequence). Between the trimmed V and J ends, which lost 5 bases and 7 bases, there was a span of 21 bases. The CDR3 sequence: CASSEQFGRMGEQYF. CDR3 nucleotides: TGTGCCAGCAGCGAACAGTTTGGGCGGATGGGGGAGCAGTACTTC.